This TCR beta chain derives from a study of neurological immune-mediated disorders. This clonotype was counted many times. TCRdb fed the 5' RACE reads into MiXCR, producing one record per CDR3 protein. The table has about 66,000 distinct CDR3 sequences, 3% to 3.5% seen once. The CDR3 sequence is 12 residues long. V lost 2 bases and J 5 bases, leaving 6 bases between the germline ends. Germline-derived CDR1 and CDR2 are ENHRY and SYGVKD. What was sequenced was PBMCs. The source of this sequence is a man aged 40-50 years with multiple sclerosis. The chain uses TRBV10-3 and TRBJ1-1; no firm D call. In DNA, the CDR3 is TGTGCCATCAGTGAGGTGGGAACTGAAGCTTTCTTT. Its protein is CAISEVGTEAFF.